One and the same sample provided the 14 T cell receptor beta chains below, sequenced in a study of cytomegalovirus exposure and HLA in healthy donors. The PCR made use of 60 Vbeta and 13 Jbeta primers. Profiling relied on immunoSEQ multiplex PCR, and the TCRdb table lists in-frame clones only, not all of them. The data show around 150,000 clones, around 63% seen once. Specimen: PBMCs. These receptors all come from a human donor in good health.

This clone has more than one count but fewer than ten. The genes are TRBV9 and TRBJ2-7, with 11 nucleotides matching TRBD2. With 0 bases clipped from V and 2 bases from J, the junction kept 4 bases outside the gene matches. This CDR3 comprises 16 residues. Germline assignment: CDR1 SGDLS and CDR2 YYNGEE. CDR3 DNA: TGTGCCAGCAGCGTAGGTACTAGCGGGAGAACCTACGAGCAGTACTTC. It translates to CASSVGTSGRTYEQYF. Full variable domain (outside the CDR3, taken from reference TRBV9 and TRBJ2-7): DSGVTQTPKHLITATGQRVTLRCSPRSGDLSVYWYQQSLDQGLQFLIQYYNGEERAKGNILERFSAQQFPDLHSELNLSSLELGDSALYFCASSVGTSGRTYEQYFGPGTRLTVT.

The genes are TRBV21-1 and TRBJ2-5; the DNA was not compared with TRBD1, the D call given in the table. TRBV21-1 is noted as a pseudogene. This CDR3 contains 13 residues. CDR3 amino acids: CASSKVGGETQYF. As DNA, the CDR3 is TGTGCCAGCAGCAAAGTAGGGGGAGAGACCCAGTACTTC.

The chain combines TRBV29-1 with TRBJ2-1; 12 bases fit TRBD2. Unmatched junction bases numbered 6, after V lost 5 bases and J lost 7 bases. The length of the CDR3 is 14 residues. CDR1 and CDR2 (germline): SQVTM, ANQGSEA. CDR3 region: CSVILAGGRNEQFF. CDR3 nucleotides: TGCAGCGTTATACTAGCGGGAGGAAGGAATGAGCAGTTCTTC.

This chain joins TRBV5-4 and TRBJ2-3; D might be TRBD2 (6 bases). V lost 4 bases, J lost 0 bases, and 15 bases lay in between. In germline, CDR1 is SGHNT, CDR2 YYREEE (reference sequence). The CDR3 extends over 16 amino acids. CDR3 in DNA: TGTGCCAGCAGCCTGCCCGCAGGAGGGAGCACAGATACGCAGTATTTT. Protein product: CASSLPAGGSTDTQYF.

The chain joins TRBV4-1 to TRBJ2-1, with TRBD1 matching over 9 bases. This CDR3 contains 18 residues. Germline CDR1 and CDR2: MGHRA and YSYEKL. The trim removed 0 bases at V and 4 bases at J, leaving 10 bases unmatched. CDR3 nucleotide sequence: TGCGCCAGCAGCCAAGAACCTACTGGGACAGGGTCTTACAATGAGCAGTTCTTC. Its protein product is CASSQEPTGTGSYNEQFF.

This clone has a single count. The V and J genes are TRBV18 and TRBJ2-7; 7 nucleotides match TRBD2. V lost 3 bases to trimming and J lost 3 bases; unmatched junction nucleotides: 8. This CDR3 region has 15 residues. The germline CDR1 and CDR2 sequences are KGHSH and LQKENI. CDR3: CASSPARTSLYEQYF. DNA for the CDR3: TGTGCCAGCTCACCCGCCCGGACTAGTCTCTACGAGCAGTACTTC.

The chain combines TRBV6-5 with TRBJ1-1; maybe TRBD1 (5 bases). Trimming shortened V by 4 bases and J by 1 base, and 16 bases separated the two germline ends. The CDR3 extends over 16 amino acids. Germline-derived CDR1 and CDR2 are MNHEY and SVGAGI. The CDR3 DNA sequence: TGTGCCAGCAGTTCCCCCAGGGCAAGGGGGAACACTGAAGCTTTCTTT. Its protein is CASSSPRARGNTEAFF.

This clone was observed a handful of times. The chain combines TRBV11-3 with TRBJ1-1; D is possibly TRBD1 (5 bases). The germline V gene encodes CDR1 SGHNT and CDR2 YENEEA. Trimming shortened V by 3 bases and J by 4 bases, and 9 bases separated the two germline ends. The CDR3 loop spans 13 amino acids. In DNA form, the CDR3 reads TGTGCCAGCAGCTTCGGGGGGTTCACTGAAGCTTTCTTT. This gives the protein CASSFGGFTEAFF.

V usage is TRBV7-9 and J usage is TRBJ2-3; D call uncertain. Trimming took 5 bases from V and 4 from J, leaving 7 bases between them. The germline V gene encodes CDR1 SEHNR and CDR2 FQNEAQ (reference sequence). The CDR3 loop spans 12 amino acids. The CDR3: CASSPTADTQYF. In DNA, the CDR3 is TGTGCCAGCAGCCCCACAGCAGATACGCAGTATTTT.

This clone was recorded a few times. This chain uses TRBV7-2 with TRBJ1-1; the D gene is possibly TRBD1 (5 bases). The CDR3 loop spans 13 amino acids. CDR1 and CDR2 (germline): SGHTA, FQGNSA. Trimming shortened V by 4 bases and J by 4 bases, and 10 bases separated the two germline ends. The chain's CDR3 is CASSSGRGTEAFF. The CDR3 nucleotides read TGTGCCAGCAGCTCTGGGAGGGGCACTGAAGCTTTCTTT.

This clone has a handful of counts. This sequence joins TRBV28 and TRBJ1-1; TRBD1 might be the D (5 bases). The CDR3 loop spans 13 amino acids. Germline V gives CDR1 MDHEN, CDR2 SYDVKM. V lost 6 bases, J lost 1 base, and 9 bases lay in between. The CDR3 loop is CASRGPGNTEAFF. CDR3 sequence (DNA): TGTGCCAGCAGGGGGCCCGGGAACACTGAAGCTTTCTTT.

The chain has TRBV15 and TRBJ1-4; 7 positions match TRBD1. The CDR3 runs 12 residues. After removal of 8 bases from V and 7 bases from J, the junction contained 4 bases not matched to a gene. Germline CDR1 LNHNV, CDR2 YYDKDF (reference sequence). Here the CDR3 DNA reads TGTGCCACCCAACAGGGGAGTGAAAAACTGTTTTTT. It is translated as CATQQGSEKLFF.

CDR3 DNA sequence: TGCGCCAGCAGCTTTAGCGGGAGCGCCACCGGGGAGCTGTTTTTT. Protein: CASSFSGSATGELFF. The chain employs TRBV5-1 and TRBJ2-2, with 9 bases fitting TRBD2. CDR1 SGHRS and CDR2 YFSETQ come from the germline V gene. The CDR3 runs 15 residues. V shed 2 bases and J 4 bases; nucleotides not matched to a gene: 3.

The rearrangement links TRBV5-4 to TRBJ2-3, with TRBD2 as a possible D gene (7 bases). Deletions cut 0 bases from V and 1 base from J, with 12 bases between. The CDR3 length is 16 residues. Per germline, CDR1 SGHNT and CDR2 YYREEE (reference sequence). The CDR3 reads CASSLAGAGGTDTQYF. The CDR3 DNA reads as TGTGCCAGCAGCTTGGCGGGGGCGGGAGGCACAGATACGCAGTATTTT.